The T cell receptor beta chain under discussion was sequenced for a study of memory CD4+ T cells and cytomegalovirus serostatus. Across the study: This sample comes from healthy Belgian adults, about 10 CMV seropositive, approximately 25 seronegative. The study, taken as a whole, reports: About 40% of the roughly 160 known CMV-associated TCRbeta sequences appeared in CD4+ memory.

A single count supports this clone. Its cognate antigen is unknown. The sort gate was single viable CD3+CD4+CD8-CD45RO+ cells for memory CD4+ T cells. Serostatus was set by detecting CMV pp150, pp28, p38, p52 IgG. Looked up from germline, CDR1 is SGHNT and CDR2 is YYREEE (reference sequence). The CDR3 is 16 residues long. V lost 2 bases to trimming and J lost 4 bases; unmatched junction nucleotides: 6. How the authors handled the data: Out-of-frame sequences were removed, leaving around 2.2 million distinct TCRbeta sequences. Generated by immunoSEQ multiplex PCR, the TCRdb table keeps only in-frame clones and is missing some. The DNA gave D and trimming, while V, J and clone size come from that table. Here the sample spans about 56,000 clones, about 73% being singletons.

The gene calls are TRBV5-4 and TRBJ2-5; 12 bases are shared with TRBD2. This clonotype was obtained from an adult in good health and CMV-seropositive. The sample taken for sequencing was memory CD4+ T cells from blood. Here the CDR3 reads CASSFLAGGSGETQYF. CDR3 nucleotide sequence: TGTGCCAGCAGCTTCCTAGCGGGAGGGAGCGGAGAGACCCAGTACTTC.